This passage covers 24 T cell receptor beta chains from one sample sequenced in a study of response to subunit inactivated influenza vaccine. MiXCR, run by TCRdb on the RT-PCR reads, gives a single entry per CDR3 protein. The table records 560,000 or so distinct CDR3 sequences, about 8% of them present only once. This specimen was PBMCs from blood, taken roughly 24 months after vaccination. The receptors derive from a man aged 50 to 69 who received an inactivated influenza vaccine.

This clonotype was seen a few times. The rearrangement uses TRBV7-2 and TRBJ2-7; 9 nucleotides line up with TRBD2. Germline V gene lookup returns CDR1 SGHTA and CDR2 FQGNSA. The CDR3 loop spans 15 amino acids. V was clipped by 5 bases and J by 7 bases; unmatched bases: 12. CDR3 protein: CASSQAGVAGVEQYF. The CDR3 DNA reads as TGTGCCAGCAGCCAGGCCGGGGTAGCGGGAGTGGAGCAGTACTTC.

V gene TRBV20-1 combines with J gene TRBJ2-1, with a tentative D call TRBD2 (6 bases). Germline lookup yields CDR1 DFQATT and CDR2 SNEGSKA (reference sequence). The CDR3 spans 14 residues. V gave up 5 bases and J gave up 2 bases, with 13 bases separating them. Written as DNA, the CDR3 is TGCAGTGCTTTTAATCGGACTACCTACAATGAGCAGTTCTTC. It translates to CSAFNRTTYNEQFF.

This clonotype was detected many times. The chain joins TRBV12-3 or TRBV12-4 to TRBJ2-4; maybe TRBD1 (6 bases). This CDR3 region has 15 residues. V dropped 7 bases and J dropped 5 bases, with 18 bases sitting between them. The CDR3 sequence is CASTLRSGVENIQYF. CDR3 coding DNA: TGTGCCAGCACCCTTCGGTCAGGGGTGGAAAACATTCAGTACTTC.

The chain employs TRBV5-6 and TRBJ2-7, with 8 bases that match TRBD2. The CDR3 loop spans 16 amino acids. Germline trimming cut 4 bases from V and 3 bases from J; bases unmatched to any gene: 12. CDR1 is SGHDT, CDR2 YYEEEE, per germline. Here the CDR3 DNA reads TGTGCCAGCAGCAGGACTAGCCAAACGGGGTACTACGAGCAGTACTTC. This gives the protein CASSRTSQTGYYEQYF.

The rearrangement links TRBV3-1 to TRBJ2-2, with unresolved D. The CDR3 length is 15 residues. The germline CDR1 and CDR2 sequences are LGHDT and YNNKEL (reference sequence). V lost 1 base and J 1 base, leaving 7 bases between the germline ends. Written as DNA, the CDR3 is TGTGCCAGCAGCCAAGGGATAGGGAACACCGGGGAGCTGTTTTTT. Its protein product is CASSQGIGNTGELFF.

This clonotype was found a few times. The chain employs TRBV6-1 and TRBJ2-1; TRBD2 agrees at 13 bases. This CDR3 has 16 amino acids. V lost 5 bases and J lost 4; bases outside the gene matches: 5. Germline values: CDR1 MNHNS, CDR2 SASEGT. As DNA, the CDR3 is TGTGCCAGCAGTCGACTAGCGGGAGGAAGATACAATGAGCAGTTCTTC. Encoded protein: CASSRLAGGRYNEQFF.

The sample holds a few counts of this clonotype. The chain uses TRBV7-2 and TRBJ2-2, with TRBD2 as a possible D gene (5 bases). In germline, CDR1 is SGHTA, CDR2 FQGNSA. V lost 5 bases, J lost 5 bases, and 12 bases lay in between. This CDR3 region has 14 residues. The CDR3 region has the DNA TGTGCCAGCAGCCGCGTGGGCGGGACCGGGGAGCTGTTTTTT. Encoded protein: CASSRVGGTGELFF.

The gene calls are TRBV10-3 and TRBJ2-3; the match to TRBD2 covers 7 bases. V lost 7 bases to trimming and J lost 4 bases; unmatched junction nucleotides: 5. The CDR3 spans 13 residues. Germline assignment: CDR1 ENHRY and CDR2 SYGVKD. The CDR3 reads CAITSGVSDTQYF. CDR3 DNA sequence: TGTGCCATCACGAGCGGGGTCTCAGATACGCAGTATTTT.

In this sample, this clonotype turned up a few times. The chain combines TRBV29-1 with TRBJ1-1, with D unclear. The CDR3 covers 13 residues. Germline CDR1 reads SQVTM; CDR2 reads ANQGSEA. V was pared by 4 bases and J by 1 base, with 10 bases between. The CDR3 DNA sequence: TGCAGCGTTGGGACGTGGGGGAACACTGAAGCTTTCTTT. It specifies CSVGTWGNTEAFF.

This clonotype was detected many times. The rearrangement uses TRBV20-1 and TRBJ2-3; D might be TRBD1 (5 bases). In germline, CDR1 is DFQATT, CDR2 SNEGSKA (reference sequence). The CDR3 is 13 residues long. V shed 6 bases and J shed 2 bases, with 12 bases lying between them. CDR3 bases: TGCAGTGCGACCGACAGCTTCACAGATACGCAGTATTTT. Its protein product is CSATDSFTDTQYF.

There are a few counts of this clonotype. The chain uses TRBV6-5 and TRBJ2-2, with 9 bases aligning to TRBD2. Per the germline V gene, CDR1 is MNHEY and CDR2 is SVGAGI. CDR3 length: 16 amino acids. With V trimmed by 5 bases and J by 6 bases, 10 bases remained unmatched. As DNA, the CDR3 is TGTGCCAGCAGTCACCGTAGCGGGGGTTCACCCGGGGAGCTGTTTTTT. Protein product: CASSHRSGGSPGELFF.

This clonotype was counted many times. The chain couples TRBV12-3 or TRBV12-4 to TRBJ1-6; no firm D call. V lost 6 bases, J lost 7 bases, and 10 bases lay in between. The CDR3 runs 13 residues. The CDR3 loop reads CASRNTGNSPLHF. The CDR3 DNA is TGTGCCAGCAGAAATACTGGGAATTCACCCCTCCACTTT.

This clonotype was observed at least ten times. V is TRBV5-1 and J is TRBJ1-2, with a possible D match to TRBD1 (5 bases). Trimming pared 5 bases from V and 4 bases from J, leaving 9 bases between. The CDR3 is 12 amino acids. Germline lookup yields CDR1 SGHRS and CDR2 YFSETQ. CDR3 amino acids: CASSSGPYGYTF. In DNA, the CDR3 is TGCGCCAGCAGTTCAGGGCCCTATGGCTACACCTTC.

V usage is TRBV5-5 and J usage is TRBJ1-6; 7 bases fit TRBD1. There are 15 residues in the CDR3. V shed 0 bases and J 5 bases; nucleotides not matched to a gene: 2. Germline V gene sequence: CDR1 SGHKS, CDR2 YYEKEE (reference sequence). The CDR3 DNA sequence: TGTGCCAGCAGCTTGGCCGGGACAGATAATTCACCCCTCCACTTT. As protein: CASSLAGTDNSPLHF.

This clonotype was found many times. The chain recombines TRBV5-1 with TRBJ2-4; 13 bases line up with TRBD2. Germline assignment: CDR1 SGHRS and CDR2 YFSETQ. The CDR3 is 17 residues long. V shed 1 base and J 2 bases; nucleotides not matched to a gene: 3. CDR3 in amino acids: CASSLTSGGDTKNIQYF. The DNA for the CDR3 is TGCGCCAGCAGCTTGACTAGCGGGGGGGATACCAAAAACATTCAGTACTTC.

This clonotype turned up a few times. J is TRBJ2-1 and V is TRBV29-1; D possibly corresponds to TRBD2 (5 bases). The germline V gene has CDR1 SQVTM and CDR2 ANQGSEA. Trimming removed 8 bases at V and 3 bases at J, with 8 bases between. The CDR3 loop spans 11 amino acids. CDR3 in amino acids: CSYRDYNEQFF. Written as DNA, the CDR3 is TGCAGCTACCGGGACTACAATGAGCAGTTCTTC.

This chain connects TRBV5-1 to TRBJ2-1, with D possibly being TRBD1 (6 bases). The CDR3 spans 15 residues. Germline CDR1 and CDR2: SGHRS and YFSETQ. The V end was cut by 2 bases, the J end by 4 bases, with 13 bases between. CDR3 DNA sequence: TGCGCCAGCAGCTTAGATACAGGGAATTACAATGAGCAGTTCTTC. Protein sequence: CASSLDTGNYNEQFF.

This clonotype was seen many times. CDR3 amino acids: CSAATSGRGNEQFF. In DNA, the CDR3 is TGCAGTGCAGCTACTAGCGGGAGAGGCAATGAGCAGTTCTTC. The chain employs TRBV20-1 and TRBJ2-1; 11 bases agree with TRBD2. The CDR3 consists of 14 residues. The trim removed 6 bases at V and 6 bases at J, leaving 7 bases unmatched. Germline V gives CDR1 DFQATT, CDR2 SNEGSKA (reference sequence).

This clonotype was detected only a few times. V gene TRBV28 combines with J gene TRBJ2-7; unclear D gene. There are 13 residues in the CDR3. Trimming removed 5 bases at V and 6 bases at J, with 14 bases between. The germline gives CDR1 MDHEN, CDR2 SYDVKM. CDR3 nucleotides: TGTGCCAGCAGTCGGGCCGGCCCTACCGAGCAGTACTTC. Translated, it gives CASSRAGPTEQYF.

The chain uses TRBV23-1 and TRBJ2-7, with D tentatively TRBD2 (6 bases). TRBV23-1 is flagged as an ORF with uncertain function. Trimming took 4 bases from V and 3 from J, leaving 19 bases between them. The CDR3 has 16 residues. The CDR3 reads CASSPQSGNGGYEQYF. CDR3 DNA: TGCGCCAGCAGTCCTCAATCGGGGAACGGGGGCTACGAGCAGTACTTC.

The chain is built from TRBV6-2 or TRBV6-3 and TRBJ1-5; D remains ambiguous. V shed 0 bases and J shed 12 bases, with 3 bases lying between them. Germline V gives CDR1 MNHEY, CDR2 SVGEGT. CDR3 size: 10 residues. The CDR3 nucleotides read TGTGCCAGCAGTTACTCGAGCCAGCATTTT. Translating gives CASSYSSQHF.

This clonotype was observed a few times. This sequence joins TRBV20-1 and TRBJ2-3; D gene unclear. This CDR3 is 13 amino acids long. Looked up from germline, CDR1 is DFQATT and CDR2 is SNEGSKA (reference sequence). The CDR3 protein is CTARPTAPDTQYF. In nucleotides, the CDR3 is TGCACCGCTCGGCCAACTGCTCCAGATACGCAGTATTTT.

This clonotype was observed a handful of times. V usage is TRBV14 and J usage is TRBJ2-7, with 14 bases identical to TRBD2. The CDR3 sequence is 15 residues long. The V gene end was trimmed by 4 bases and the J gene end by 5 bases; junction bases not matched to a gene: 4. Germline V gives CDR1 SGHDN, CDR2 FVKESK. CDR3: CASSLKGLAGDEQYF. CDR3 nucleotides: TGTGCCAGCAGCCTTAAGGGACTAGCGGGAGACGAGCAGTACTTC.

The rearrangement joins TRBV20-1 to TRBJ2-3; 8 bases map to TRBD2. CDR3 length equals 15 residues. CDR1 is DFQATT, CDR2 SNEGSKA, per germline (reference sequence). With 0 bases clipped from V and 4 bases from J, the junction kept 6 bases outside the gene matches. The CDR3 sequence is CSAREPGRAADTQYF. In DNA form, the CDR3 reads TGCAGTGCTAGAGAGCCCGGGAGGGCAGCAGATACGCAGTATTTT.